This TCR beta chain was identified in a study of cytomegalovirus exposure and HLA in healthy donors. The repertoire was sequenced with immunoSEQ multiplex PCR; TCRdb's copy has only in-frame clones and lacks some. The sample records some 98,000 clones, roughly 84% being singletons. The V gene lost 5 bases and the J gene lost 7 bases, with 9 bases spanning the gap. Germline CDR1 SGHTA, CDR2 FQGNSA. This CDR3 is built from 13 residues. The origin of this receptor is a young man in good health and CMV-seropositive. This rearrangement joins TRBV7-2 to TRBJ1-6; a possible D gene is TRBD1 (5 bases). Sample: PBMCs. The CDR3 sequence: CASSPTVNSPLHF. Here the CDR3 DNA reads TGTGCCAGCAGCCCGACAGTGAATTCACCCCTCCACTTT.